The 18 T cell receptor beta chains reported below all come from one sample, sequenced in a study of Ad26.COV2.S vaccination and SARS-CoV-2 variants. Treatment indicated: some 20 received Ad26.COV2.S at low or high dose, single or two shots; a few received placebo; per-sample allocation not given. On day 63 after the first injection, vaccine and placebo recipients gave samples. Profiling relied on immunoSEQ multiplex PCR, and the TCRdb table lists in-frame clones only, not all of them. The sample records approximately 240,000 clones, approximately 90% being singletons. This specimen consisted of peripheral blood, obtained in a trial of Ad26.COV2.S vaccine versus placebo. These receptors were taken from a person aged 18-60 years who received the Ad26.COV2.S COVID-19 vaccine or a placebo.

This chain connects TRBV19 to TRBJ2-3; TRBD2 agrees at 8 bases. Germline CDR1 reads LNHDA; CDR2 reads SQIVND (reference sequence). The length of the CDR3 is 17 residues. V was clipped by 5 bases and J by 0 bases; unmatched bases: 10. CDR3: CASSRTSSPSSTDTQYF. In DNA form, the CDR3 reads TGTGCCAGTAGTCGGACTAGCAGTCCCTCGAGCACAGATACGCAGTATTTT.

V gene TRBV6-2 or TRBV6-3 combines with J gene TRBJ1-5, with 7 bases matching TRBD1. V was pared by 5 bases and J by 2 bases, with 9 bases of the junction left unmatched. There are 16 residues in the CDR3. CDR1 MNHEY and CDR2 SVGEGT come from the germline V gene. DNA of the CDR3: TGTGCCAGCAGTCGCGGAACAGGGGAGGGCAATCAGCCCCAGCATTTT. As protein: CASSRGTGEGNQPQHF.

The rearrangement joins TRBV29-1 to TRBJ2-1; no clear D. The CDR3 covers 14 residues. The V end lost 2 bases, the J end lost 0 bases, and 8 bases lay between the germline ends. CDR1 is SQVTM, CDR2 ANQGSEA, per germline. The CDR3 region has the DNA TGCAGCGTTGAAATATCTAGCTCCTACAATGAGCAGTTCTTC. This codes for CSVEISSSYNEQFF.

This clone was detected only a few times. The V gene is TRBV6-5, the J gene TRBJ1-2, with a weak D call TRBD1 (5 bases). CDR1 MNHEY and CDR2 SVGAGI come from the germline V gene. Trimming took 8 bases from V and 2 from J, leaving 12 bases between them. This CDR3 spans 13 amino acids. CDR3 DNA: TGTGCCAGCTATTCGACAGTCAACTATGGCTACACCTTC. As protein: CASYSTVNYGYTF.

The genes are TRBV19 and TRBJ2-1, with 14 bases fitting TRBD2. Germline V gene sequence: CDR1 LNHDA, CDR2 SQIVND (reference sequence). V dropped 5 bases and J dropped 7; count of bases not matched to a gene: 7. This CDR3 spans 16 amino acids. The CDR3 sequence is CASSPPGLAGVNEQFF. In DNA, the CDR3 is TGTGCCAGTAGTCCACCGGGACTAGCGGGGGTGAATGAGCAGTTCTTC. Filled out from reference TRBV19 and TRBJ2-1, the complete variable domain reads DGGITQSPKYLFRKEGQNVTLSCEQNLNHDAMYWYRQDPGQGLRLIYYSQIVNDFQKGDIAEGYSVSREKKESFPLTVTSAQKNPTAFYLCASSPPGLAGVNEQFFGPGTRLTVL.

Only one count was recorded for this clone. The chain has TRBV7-3 and TRBJ2-2; possibly TRBD1 for D (5 bases). CDR3 size: 12 residues. Looked up from germline, CDR1 is SGHTA and CDR2 is FQGTGA. The V and J ends lost 4 bases and 7 bases respectively, with 7 bases between them. CDR3 protein: CASSSDSGELFF. The CDR3 bases are TGTGCCAGCAGCTCCGACAGCGGGGAGCTGTTTTTT.

This clone was seen a single time. This sequence joins TRBV5-1 and TRBJ1-3, with 7 positions matching TRBD1. The CDR3 length is 14 residues. Germline V gene lookup returns CDR1 SGHRS and CDR2 YFSETQ. Germline trimming cut 8 bases from V and 2 bases from J; bases unmatched to any gene: 7. The CDR3 spells CASQGVGAGNTIYF. CDR3 coding DNA: TGCGCCAGTCAGGGGGTAGGAGCTGGAAACACCATATATTTT.

V and J are TRBV2 and TRBJ1-5; D is unclear. The CDR3 spans 14 residues. Between the trimmed V and J ends, which lost 6 bases and 0 bases, there was a span of 9 bases. Germline assignment: CDR1 SNHLY and CDR2 FYNNEI. The CDR3 bases are TGTGCCAGCAGAAGGCAGAATAGCAATCAGCCCCAGCATTTT. Amino acid sequence: CASRRQNSNQPQHF. Looking up the rest from reference TRBV2 and TRBJ1-5 gives the full variable domain: EPEVTQTPSHQVTQMGQEVILRCVPISNHLYFYWYRQILGQKVEFLVSFYNNEISEKSEIFDDQFSVERPDGSNFTLKIRSTKLEDSAMYFCASRRQNSNQPQHFGDGTRLSIL.

The chain joins TRBV4-1 to TRBJ2-1, with D perhaps TRBD2 (6 bases). V was shortened by 4 bases and J by 8 bases, with 12 bases between the two germline ends. Germline V gene sequence: CDR1 MGHRA, CDR2 YSYEKL. CDR3 length equals 13 residues. The CDR3 DNA sequence: TGCGCCAGCAGCCGGGCGGGATCCTATGAGCAGTTCTTC. It translates to CASSRAGSYEQFF.

This clone has just a few counts. This chain joins TRBV11-2 and TRBJ1-4; D unresolved. Germline-derived CDR1 and CDR2 are SGHAT and FQNNGV. This CDR3 is 17 amino acids long. With 2 bases removed from V and 4 bases from J, the gap between germline ends came to 17 bases. The CDR3 coding sequence is TGTGCCAGCAGCTTATCCGGCTATTCCTCGGGTAATGAAAAACTGTTTTTT. This codes for CASSLSGYSSGNEKLFF.

J is TRBJ2-1 and V is TRBV7-2, with 8 bases aligning to TRBD2. CDR1 is SGHTA and CDR2 is FQGNSA in the germline V gene. The CDR3 runs 16 residues. J gave up 1 base and V 6 bases, and 8 bases lay outside the gene matches. CDR3 residues: CASSHRAGASYNEQFF. The CDR3, as DNA: TGTGCCAGCAGTCATAGAGCGGGAGCGTCCTACAATGAGCAGTTCTTC.

The CDR3 region is CASSALTSGGSTDTQYF. In DNA form, the CDR3 reads TGTGCCAGCAGTGCTTTGACTAGCGGGGGTAGCACAGATACGCAGTATTTT. This chain joins TRBV27 and TRBJ2-3; 12 bases are a match to TRBD2. The CDR3 loop spans 17 amino acids. The J segment lost 0 bases and the V segment lost 5 bases, leaving 6 bases of the junction unmatched. Germline V gives CDR1 MNHEY, CDR2 SMNVEV (reference sequence).

V gene TRBV28 combines with J gene TRBJ2-1; TRBD1 matches 9 bases. Trimming cost V 3 bases and J 8 bases; bases outside gene matches: 8. The CDR3 length is 15 residues. The germline V gene has CDR1 MDHEN and CDR2 SYDVKM. The CDR3 nucleotides read TGTGCCAGCAGTTTTACCGGGACAGGGTTCGATGAGCAGTTCTTC. Its protein is CASSFTGTGFDEQFF.

This clone was seen only once. This rearrangement joins TRBV29-1 to TRBJ2-7; tentatively, D is TRBD1 (6 bases). The germline gives CDR1 SQVTM, CDR2 ANQGSEA. The germline V and J ends were trimmed by 5 bases and 2 bases, with 10 bases remaining between them. CDR3 length equals 12 residues. This CDR3 is CSVSQGTYEQYF. DNA for the CDR3: TGCAGCGTTTCACAGGGTACCTACGAGCAGTACTTC.

The V gene is TRBV4-1, the J gene TRBJ2-3; TRBD2 agrees at 7 bases. V gave up 2 bases and J gave up 7 bases; unmatched junction bases: 12. The CDR3 is 16 residues long. Germline CDR1 MGHRA, CDR2 YSYEKL. CDR3 region: CASSQLLAPGRNTQYF. The CDR3 nucleotides read TGCGCCAGCAGCCAACTACTAGCGCCTGGTAGAAATACGCAGTATTTT.

The chain carries TRBV30 and TRBJ2-5; 7 positions match TRBD2. This CDR3 contains 13 residues. CDR1 is GTSNPN, CDR2 SVGIG, per germline (reference sequence). With 3 bases clipped from V and 8 bases from J, the junction kept 9 bases outside the gene matches. This chain's CDR3 is CAWRRGSGGTQYF. In nucleotides, the CDR3 is TGTGCCTGGAGAAGAGGTTCGGGGGGAACCCAGTACTTC.

V is TRBV10-3 and J is TRBJ1-4; tentative D call: TRBD1 (6 bases). With 3 bases removed from V and 0 bases from J, the gap between germline ends came to 11 bases. This CDR3 region has 16 residues. In germline, CDR1 is ENHRY, CDR2 SYGVKD. CDR3 DNA sequence: TGTGCCATCAGTGATACAGGGTTTACAACTAATGAAAAACTGTTTTTT. This gives the protein CAISDTGFTTNEKLFF.

The rearrangement links TRBV18 to TRBJ1-2, with 7 bases that match TRBD1. Germline V CDR1 and CDR2: KGHSH, LQKENI. The CDR3 runs 13 residues. After removal of 3 bases from V and 4 bases from J, the junction contained 2 bases not matched to a gene. The CDR3 region is CASSPAGGYGYTF. In DNA form, the CDR3 reads TGTGCCAGCTCACCGGCAGGGGGCTATGGCTACACCTTC.